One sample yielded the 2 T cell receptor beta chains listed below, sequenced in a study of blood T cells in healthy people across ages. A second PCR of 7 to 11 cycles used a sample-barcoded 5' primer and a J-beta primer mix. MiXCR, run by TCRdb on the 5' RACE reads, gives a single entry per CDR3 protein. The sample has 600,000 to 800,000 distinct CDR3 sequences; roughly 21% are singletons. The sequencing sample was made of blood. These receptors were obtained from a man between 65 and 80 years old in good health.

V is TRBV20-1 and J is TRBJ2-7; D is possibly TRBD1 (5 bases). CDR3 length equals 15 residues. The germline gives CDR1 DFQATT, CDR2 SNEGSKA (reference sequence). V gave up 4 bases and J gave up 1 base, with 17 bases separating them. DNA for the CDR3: TGCAGTGCTAAGGAAGCCGGCAGGGAATCCTACGAGCAGTACTTC. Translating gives CSAKEAGRESYEQYF.

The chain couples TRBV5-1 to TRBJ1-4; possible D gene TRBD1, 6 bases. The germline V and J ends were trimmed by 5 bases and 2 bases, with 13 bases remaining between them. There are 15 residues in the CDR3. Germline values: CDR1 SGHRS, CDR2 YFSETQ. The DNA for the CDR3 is TGCGCCAGCAGACAACAACAGGGCACTAATGAAAAACTGTTTTTT. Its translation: CASRQQQGTNEKLFF.